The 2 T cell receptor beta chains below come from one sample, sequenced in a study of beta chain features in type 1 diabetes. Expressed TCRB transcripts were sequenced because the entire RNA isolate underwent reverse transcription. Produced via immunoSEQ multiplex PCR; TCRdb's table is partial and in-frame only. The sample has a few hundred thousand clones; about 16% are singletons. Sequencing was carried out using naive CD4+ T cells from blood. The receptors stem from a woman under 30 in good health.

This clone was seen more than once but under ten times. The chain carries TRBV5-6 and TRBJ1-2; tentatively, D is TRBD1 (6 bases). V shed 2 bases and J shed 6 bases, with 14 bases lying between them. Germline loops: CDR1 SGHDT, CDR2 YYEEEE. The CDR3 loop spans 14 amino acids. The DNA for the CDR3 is TGTGCCAGCAGCTTTTACGGGCAGGGGAATGGCTACACCTTC. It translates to CASSFYGQGNGYTF.

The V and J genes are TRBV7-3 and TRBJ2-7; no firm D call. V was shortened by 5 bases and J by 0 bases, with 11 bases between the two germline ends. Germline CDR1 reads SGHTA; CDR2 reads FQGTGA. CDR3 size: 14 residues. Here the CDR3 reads CASSRASNSYEQYF. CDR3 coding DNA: TGTGCCAGCAGCCGCGCTAGTAACTCCTACGAGCAGTACTTC. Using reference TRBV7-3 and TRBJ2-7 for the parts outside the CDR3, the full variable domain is GAGVSQTPSNKVTEKGKYVELRCDPISGHTALYWYRQSLGQGPEFLIYFQGTGAADDSGLPNDRFFAVRPEGSVSTLKIQRTERGDSAVYLCASSRASNSYEQYFGPGTRLTVT.